The 7 T cell receptor beta chains given below trace back to one sample, sequenced in a study of blood T cell repertoires in COVID-19. Profiled with immunoSEQ multiplex PCR; TCRdb holds only in-frame clones, not every one. The table has about 400,000 clones, 89% seen once; the top ten hold over 1%. The sample consisted of peripheral blood. These receptors were taken from a man in his forties with acute or convalescent COVID-19.

The J gene is TRBJ2-1, the V gene TRBV25-1; 7 nucleotides align to TRBD1. V lost 9 bases and J lost 2; bases outside the gene matches: 4. CDR1 and CDR2 from the germline V gene are MGHDK and SYGVNS. This CDR3 comprises 13 residues. The DNA for the CDR3 is TGTGCCAGTGGACAGGCCCCCTACAATGAGCAGTTCTTC. Amino acid sequence: CASGQAPYNEQFF.

Note on this clone: One end of the junction varies from germline; a read error may be responsible. V gene TRBV7-7 combines with J gene TRBJ2-1, with TRBD2 matching over 9 bases. Germline-derived CDR1 and CDR2 are SSHAT and FNYEAQ (reference sequence). CDR3 length: 15 amino acids. Written as DNA, the CDR3 is TGTGCTAGCAGCGCGGGCCAGCGGGAGGTGAATGAGCAGTTCTTC. Amino acids: CASSAGQREVNEQFF. The full variable domain, rest sourced from reference TRBV7-7 and TRBJ2-1, is GAGVSQSPRYKVTKRGQDVTLRCDPISSHATLYWYQQALGQGPEFLTYFNYEAQPDKSGLPSDRFSAERPEGSISTLTIQRTEQRDSAMYRCASSAGQREVNEQFFGPGTRLTVL.

The chain has TRBV24-1 and TRBJ1-5, with TRBD1 identical over 8 bases. CDR1 KGHDR and CDR2 SFDVKD come from the germline V gene. With 3 bases clipped from V and 2 bases from J, the junction kept 8 bases outside the gene matches. The CDR3 is 17 amino acids. The CDR3 region is CATSDGGQGVRNQPQHF. The CDR3 DNA is TGTGCCACCAGTGATGGAGGACAGGGCGTTCGCAATCAGCCCCAGCATTTT.

The table lists this clone with a few counts. This chain links TRBV27 with TRBJ2-1; TRBD1 matches at 7 bases. Germline CDR1 is MNHEY and CDR2 is SMNVEV (reference sequence). V lost 4 bases to trimming and J lost 0 bases; unmatched junction nucleotides: 12. The CDR3 extends over 18 amino acids. CDR3 in DNA: TGTGCCAGCAGTTCGACGAACAGGGGCCGAAGCTCCTACAATGAGCAGTTCTTC. It yields the protein CASSSTNRGRSSYNEQFF.

This clone was recorded only once. This chain links TRBV10-3 with TRBJ1-5; D perhaps matches TRBD1 (6 bases). V gave up 5 bases and J gave up 7 bases, with 15 bases separating them. The CDR3 spans 14 residues. In germline, CDR1 is ENHRY, CDR2 SYGVKD. The chain's CDR3 is CAISLPGQYQPQHF. The CDR3 nucleotides are TGTGCCATCAGTCTTCCCGGACAGTACCAGCCCCAGCATTTT.

V is TRBV7-2 and J is TRBJ2-7; no firm D call. The CDR3 contains 16 residues. Germline V gene sequence: CDR1 SGHTA, CDR2 FQGNSA. The V end was cut by 1 base, the J end by 0 bases, with 13 bases between. CDR3 residues: CASSLVSRRNSYEQYF. The CDR3 DNA is TGTGCCAGCAGCTTAGTTTCTCGGAGAAACTCCTACGAGCAGTACTTC.

The chain links TRBV3-1 (or the pseudogene TRBV3-2) to TRBJ1-2, with 7 bases that match TRBD1. This CDR3 region has 14 residues. Germline V lookup: CDR1 LGHDT, CDR2 YNNKEL (reference sequence). V was clipped by 4 bases and J by 6 bases; unmatched bases: 8. The CDR3 sequence is CASSPPTGRNGYTF. CDR3 sequence (DNA): TGTGCCAGCAGCCCCCCGACAGGGAGGAATGGCTACACCTTC.